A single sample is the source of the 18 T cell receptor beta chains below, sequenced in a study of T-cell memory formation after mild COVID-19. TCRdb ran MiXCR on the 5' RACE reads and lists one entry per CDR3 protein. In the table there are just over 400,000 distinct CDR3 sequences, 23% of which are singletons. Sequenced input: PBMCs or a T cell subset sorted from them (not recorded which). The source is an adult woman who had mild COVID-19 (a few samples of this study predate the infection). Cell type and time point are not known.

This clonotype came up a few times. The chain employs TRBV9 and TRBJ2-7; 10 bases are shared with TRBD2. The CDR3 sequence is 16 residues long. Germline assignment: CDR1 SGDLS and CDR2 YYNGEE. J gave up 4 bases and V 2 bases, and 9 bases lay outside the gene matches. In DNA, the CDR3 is TGTGCCAGCAGCGTTGGGGGTCTAGCGGGGGCATACGAGCAGTACTTC. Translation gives CASSVGGLAGAYEQYF.

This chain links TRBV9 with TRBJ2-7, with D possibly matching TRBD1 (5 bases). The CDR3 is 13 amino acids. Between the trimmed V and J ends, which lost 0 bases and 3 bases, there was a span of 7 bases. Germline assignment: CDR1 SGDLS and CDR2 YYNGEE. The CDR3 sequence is CASSVGQNYEQYF. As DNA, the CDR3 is TGTGCCAGCAGCGTAGGACAGAACTACGAGCAGTACTTC. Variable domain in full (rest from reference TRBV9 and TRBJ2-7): DSGVTQTPKHLITATGQRVTLRCSPRSGDLSVYWYQQSLDQGLQFLIQYYNGEERAKGNILERFSAQQFPDLHSELNLSSLELGDSALYFCASSVGQNYEQYFGPGTRLTVT.

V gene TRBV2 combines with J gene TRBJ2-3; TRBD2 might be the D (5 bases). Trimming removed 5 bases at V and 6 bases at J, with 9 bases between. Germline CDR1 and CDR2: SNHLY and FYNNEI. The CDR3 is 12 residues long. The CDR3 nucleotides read TGTGCCAGCAGTACGGGAAGGGATACGCAGTATTTT. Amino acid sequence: CASSTGRDTQYF.

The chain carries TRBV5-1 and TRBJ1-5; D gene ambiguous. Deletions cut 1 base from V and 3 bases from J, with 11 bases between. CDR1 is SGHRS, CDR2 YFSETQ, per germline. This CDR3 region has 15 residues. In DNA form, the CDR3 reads TGCGCCAGCAGCTTGAACGGGAATTTCAATCAGCCCCAGCATTTT. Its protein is CASSLNGNFNQPQHF.

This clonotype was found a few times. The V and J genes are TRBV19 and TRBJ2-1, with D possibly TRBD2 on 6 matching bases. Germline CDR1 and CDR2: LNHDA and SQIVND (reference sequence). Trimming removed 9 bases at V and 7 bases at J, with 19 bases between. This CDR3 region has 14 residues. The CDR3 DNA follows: TGTGCCAGGAGGGACTCTAGTACTAGGAATGAGCAGTTCTTC. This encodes CARRDSSTRNEQFF.

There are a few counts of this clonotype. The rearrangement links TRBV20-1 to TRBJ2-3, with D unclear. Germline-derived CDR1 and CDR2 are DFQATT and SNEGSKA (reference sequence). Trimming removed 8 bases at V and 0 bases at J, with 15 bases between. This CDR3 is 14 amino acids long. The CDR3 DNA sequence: TGCAGTCCCCGAGACGTAACTAGCACAGATACGCAGTATTTT. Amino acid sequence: CSPRDVTSTDTQYF.

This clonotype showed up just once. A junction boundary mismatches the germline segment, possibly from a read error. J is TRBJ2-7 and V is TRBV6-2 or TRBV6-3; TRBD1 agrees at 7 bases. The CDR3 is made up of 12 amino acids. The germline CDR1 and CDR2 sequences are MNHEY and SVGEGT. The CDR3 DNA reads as TGTGACAGCCGGGACAGCCCCTACGAGCAGTACTTC. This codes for CDSRDSPYEQYF.

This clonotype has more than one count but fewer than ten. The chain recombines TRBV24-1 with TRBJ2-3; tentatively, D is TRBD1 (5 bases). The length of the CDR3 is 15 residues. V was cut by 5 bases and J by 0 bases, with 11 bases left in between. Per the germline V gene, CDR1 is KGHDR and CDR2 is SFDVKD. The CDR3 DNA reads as TGTGCCACCAGTGTTACAGGTGGGAGCACAGATACGCAGTATTTT. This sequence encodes CATSVTGGSTDTQYF.

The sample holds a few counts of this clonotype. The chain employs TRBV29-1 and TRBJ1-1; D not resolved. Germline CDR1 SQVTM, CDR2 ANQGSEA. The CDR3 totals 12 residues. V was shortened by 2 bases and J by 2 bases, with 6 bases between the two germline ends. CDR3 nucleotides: TGCAGCGTTGAACCGACCAACACTGAAGCTTTCTTT. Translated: CSVEPTNTEAFF.

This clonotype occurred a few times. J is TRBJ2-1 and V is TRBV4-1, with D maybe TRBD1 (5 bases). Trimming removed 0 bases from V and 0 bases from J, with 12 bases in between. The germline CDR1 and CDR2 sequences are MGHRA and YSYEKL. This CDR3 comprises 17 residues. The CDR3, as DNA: TGCGCCAGCAGCCAAGATCAGCAGGGATACTCCTACAATGAGCAGTTCTTC. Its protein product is CASSQDQQGYSYNEQFF.

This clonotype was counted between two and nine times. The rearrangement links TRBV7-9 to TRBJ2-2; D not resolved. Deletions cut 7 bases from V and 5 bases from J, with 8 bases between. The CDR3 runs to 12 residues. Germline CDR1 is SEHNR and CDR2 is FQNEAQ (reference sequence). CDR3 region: CASTPWTGELFF. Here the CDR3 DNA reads TGTGCCAGCACCCCTTGGACCGGGGAGCTGTTTTTT.

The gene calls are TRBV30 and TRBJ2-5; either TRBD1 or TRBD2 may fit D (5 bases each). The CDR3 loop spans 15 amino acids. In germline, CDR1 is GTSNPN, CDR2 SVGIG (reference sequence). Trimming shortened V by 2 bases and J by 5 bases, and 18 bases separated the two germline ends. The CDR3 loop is CAWSSGTGGWETQYF. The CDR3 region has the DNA TGTGCCTGGAGTTCGGGGACCGGCGGCTGGGAGACCCAGTACTTC.

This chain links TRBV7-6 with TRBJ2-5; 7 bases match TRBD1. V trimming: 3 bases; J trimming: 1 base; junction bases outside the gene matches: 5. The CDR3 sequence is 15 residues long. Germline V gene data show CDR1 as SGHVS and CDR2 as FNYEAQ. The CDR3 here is CASSLDQGVQETQYF. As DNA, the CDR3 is TGTGCCAGCAGCTTGGACCAGGGGGTCCAAGAGACCCAGTACTTC.

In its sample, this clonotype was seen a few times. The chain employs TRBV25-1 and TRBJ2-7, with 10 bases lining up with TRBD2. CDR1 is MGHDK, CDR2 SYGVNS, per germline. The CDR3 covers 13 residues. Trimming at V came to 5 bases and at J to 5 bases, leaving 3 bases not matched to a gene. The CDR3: CASSRTSGHEQYF. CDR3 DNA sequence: TGTGCCAGCAGTAGGACTAGCGGACACGAGCAGTACTTC.

The CDR3 region has the DNA TGTGCCAGCAGCTTACCGACCAGGGAGGGAACCTACGAGCAGTACTTC. Amino acid sequence: CASSLPTREGTYEQYF. This chain connects TRBV7-9 to TRBJ2-7; 7 bases agree with TRBD2. The V gene's germline CDR1 is SEHNR and CDR2 FQNEAQ (reference sequence). The J segment lost 2 bases and the V segment lost 2 bases, leaving 9 bases of the junction unmatched. The CDR3 totals 16 residues.

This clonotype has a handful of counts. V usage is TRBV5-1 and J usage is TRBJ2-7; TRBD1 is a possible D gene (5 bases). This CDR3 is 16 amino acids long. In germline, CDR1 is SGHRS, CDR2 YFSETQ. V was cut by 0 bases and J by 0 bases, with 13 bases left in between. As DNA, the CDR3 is TGCGCCAGCAGCTTGGAAAGGGGCTTAAGCTCCTACGAGCAGTACTTC. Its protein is CASSLERGLSSYEQYF. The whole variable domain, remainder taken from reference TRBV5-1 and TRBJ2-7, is KAGVTQTPRYLIKTRGQQVTLSCSPISGHRSVSWYQQTPGQGLQFLFEYFSETQRNKGNFPGRFSGRQFSNSRSEMNVSTLELGDSALYLCASSLERGLSSYEQYFGPGTRLTVT.

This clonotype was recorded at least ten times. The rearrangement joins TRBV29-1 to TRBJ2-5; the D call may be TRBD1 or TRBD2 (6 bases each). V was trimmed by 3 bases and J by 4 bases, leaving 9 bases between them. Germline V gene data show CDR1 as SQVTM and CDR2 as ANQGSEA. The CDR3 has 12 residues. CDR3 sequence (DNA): TGCAGCGTTGAGGAGGGGGGAGAGACCCAGTACTTC. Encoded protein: CSVEEGGETQYF.

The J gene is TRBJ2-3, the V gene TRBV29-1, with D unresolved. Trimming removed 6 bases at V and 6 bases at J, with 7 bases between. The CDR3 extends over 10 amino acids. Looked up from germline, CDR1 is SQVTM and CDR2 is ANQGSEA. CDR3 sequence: CSVNGDTQYF. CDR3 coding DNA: TGCAGCGTCAACGGGGATACGCAGTATTTT.